This passage covers 15 T cell receptor beta chains from one sample sequenced in a study of blood T cells in healthy people across ages. Alongside a J-beta primer mix, a sample-barcoded 5' primer served in a second PCR lasting roughly 6 to 11 cycles. Via MiXCR, TCRdb re-called the 5' RACE reads, giving one row per CDR3 protein. The sample has about 800,000 distinct CDR3 sequences, roughly 50% seen once. What was sequenced was blood. These receptors all stem from a man aged 25 to 40 in good health.

V usage is TRBV7-2 and J usage is TRBJ1-5, with D hard to call. This CDR3 has 14 amino acids. The germline gives CDR1 SGHTA, CDR2 FQGNSA. V lost 2 bases and J 2 bases, leaving 7 bases between the germline ends. In nucleotides, the CDR3 is TGTGCCAGCAGCTTATTCTATGGCAATCAGCCCCAGCATTTT. Protein: CASSLFYGNQPQHF.

The chain employs TRBV28 and TRBJ1-2; D remains ambiguous. The germline CDR1 and CDR2 sequences are MDHEN and SYDVKM. This CDR3 has 15 residues. Between the trimmed V and J ends, which lost 8 bases and 4 bases, there was a span of 20 bases. The CDR3 spells CASQRGPKPFYGYTF. DNA of the CDR3: TGTGCCAGCCAACGGGGTCCGAAACCGTTCTATGGCTACACCTTC.

The chain recombines TRBV29-1 with TRBJ2-5, with a tentative D call TRBD1 (6 bases). V dropped 3 bases and J dropped 11 bases, with 16 bases sitting between them. Germline V CDR1 and CDR2: SQVTM, ANQGSEA. This CDR3 is 12 amino acids long. This CDR3 is CSVEAQGRYQYF. The CDR3 DNA reads as TGCAGCGTTGAGGCACAGGGTCGTTATCAGTACTTC. The complete variable domain, with remaining parts taken from reference TRBV29-1 and TRBJ2-5, reads SAVISQKPSRDICQRGTSLTIQCQVDSQVTMMFWYRQQPGQSLTLIATANQGSEATYESGFVIDKFPISRPNLTFSTLTVSNMSPEDSSIYLCSVEAQGRYQYFGPGTRLLVL.

In this sample, this clonotype turned up many times. The CDR3 region is CASSSQGGGQYF. As DNA, the CDR3 is TGTGCCAGCAGCTCCCAGGGAGGTGGGCAGTACTTC. This sequence joins TRBV7-8 and TRBJ2-5; tentative D call: TRBD2 (6 bases). V lost 4 bases, J lost 11 bases, and 14 bases lay in between. The germline CDR1 and CDR2 sequences are SGHVS and FQNEAQ. The CDR3 runs 12 residues.

V and J are TRBV14 and TRBJ2-1; 7 bases are a match to TRBD2. The CDR3 has 16 amino acids. The germline V gene encodes CDR1 SGHDN and CDR2 FVKESK. V was clipped by 4 bases and J by 5 bases; unmatched bases: 11. In DNA form, the CDR3 reads TGTGCCAGCAGCCTTCGACGTGGGACTAATCACAATGAGCAGTTCTTC. Its protein product is CASSLRRGTNHNEQFF.

The rearrangement joins TRBV6-5 to TRBJ2-7; D call uncertain. This CDR3 has 13 amino acids. The germline V and J ends were trimmed by 6 bases and 6 bases, with 15 bases remaining between them. Germline values: CDR1 MNHEY, CDR2 SVGAGI. The CDR3 sequence: CASRPSGFREQYF. CDR3 bases: TGTGCCAGCAGGCCCTCCGGTTTCCGCGAGCAGTACTTC.

The chain is built from TRBV15 and TRBJ1-2; TRBD1 aligns across 8 bases. J gave up 7 bases and V 3 bases, and 10 bases lay outside the gene matches. CDR1 and CDR2 (germline): LNHNV, YYDKDF (reference sequence). The length of the CDR3 is 15 residues. The CDR3 nucleotides read TGTGCCACCAGCAGTGGACAGGGAGGTAGCTTTGGCTACACCTTC. Residues: CATSSGQGGSFGYTF.

The V call is TRBV3-1, the J call TRBJ2-1, with 7 bases that match TRBD2. CDR1 and CDR2 (germline): LGHDT, YNNKEL (reference sequence). The CDR3 has 18 residues. The V and J ends lost 0 bases and 1 base, in that order; junction bases with no gene match: 9. The CDR3 reads CASSQDDRRERSYNEQFF. Written as DNA, the CDR3 is TGTGCCAGCAGCCAAGACGATAGGCGGGAGAGGTCCTACAATGAGCAGTTCTTC.

The V and J genes are TRBV7-3 and TRBJ2-2; 7 bases are shared with TRBD1. The CDR3 extends over 20 amino acids. Trimming at V came to 2 bases and at J to 3 bases, leaving 18 bases not matched to a gene. The germline gives CDR1 SGHTA, CDR2 FQGTGA. This CDR3 is CASSLGDESRWDSYTGELFF. CDR3 nucleotide sequence: TGTGCCAGCAGCTTAGGGGACGAATCCCGTTGGGACAGTTACACCGGGGAGCTGTTTTTT.

The rearrangement joins TRBV28 to TRBJ2-7; D is ambiguous. Trimming removed 9 bases at V and 1 base at J, with 10 bases between. Germline CDR1 MDHEN, CDR2 SYDVKM. The CDR3 has 12 residues. In DNA form, the CDR3 reads TGTGCCAGTGCGTCCTTATCCTACGAGCAGTACTTC. The encoded protein is CASASLSYEQYF.

The V and J genes are TRBV25-1 and TRBJ1-1; TRBD1 might be the D (6 bases). The V and J ends lost 7 bases and 3 bases respectively, with 9 bases between them. This CDR3 is 12 amino acids long. The germline gives CDR1 MGHDK, CDR2 SYGVNS. CDR3 bases: TGTGCCAGCAAGGGGGTCTACACTGAAGCTTTCTTT. Translating it yields CASKGVYTEAFF.

This clonotype has just a few counts. The CDR3 sequence: CSAGPGPFLTEAFF. CDR3 DNA: TGCAGTGCTGGGCCGGGACCCTTTTTGACTGAAGCTTTCTTT. V gene TRBV20-1 combines with J gene TRBJ1-1, with D tentatively TRBD1 (5 bases). The length of the CDR3 is 14 residues. Germline CDR1 DFQATT, CDR2 SNEGSKA (reference sequence). V lost 5 bases, J lost 5 bases, and 18 bases lay in between.

The chain recombines TRBV3-1 with TRBJ2-7, with D possibly called TRBD1 or TRBD2 (5 bases each). CDR1 LGHDT and CDR2 YNNKEL come from the germline V gene (reference sequence). Trimming pared 1 base from V and 2 bases from J, leaving 6 bases between. CDR3 length: 13 residues. The CDR3 sequence: CASSQGGTYEQYF. In DNA form, the CDR3 reads TGTGCCAGCAGCCAAGGGGGGACCTACGAGCAGTACTTC.

The count of this clonotype is one. The gene calls are TRBV5-1 and TRBJ2-5, with D possibly called TRBD1 or TRBD2 (7 bases each). The V and J ends lost 5 bases and 11 bases respectively, with 19 bases between them. The germline gives CDR1 SGHRS, CDR2 YFSETQ. The CDR3 has 13 amino acids. In DNA form, the CDR3 reads TGCGCCAGCAGAGGGGGCGGGAGTAATGAGCAGTACTTC. Translation: CASRGGGSNEQYF.

This chain joins TRBV3-1 and TRBJ2-3; unclear D gene. V was pared by 4 bases and J by 3 bases, with 14 bases between. The length of the CDR3 is 15 residues. CDR1 is LGHDT, CDR2 YNNKEL, per germline (reference sequence). The CDR3 DNA reads as TGTGCCAGCAGCCCCCAGGCTCAGACAACAGATACGCAGTATTTT. Amino acid sequence: CASSPQAQTTDTQYF.